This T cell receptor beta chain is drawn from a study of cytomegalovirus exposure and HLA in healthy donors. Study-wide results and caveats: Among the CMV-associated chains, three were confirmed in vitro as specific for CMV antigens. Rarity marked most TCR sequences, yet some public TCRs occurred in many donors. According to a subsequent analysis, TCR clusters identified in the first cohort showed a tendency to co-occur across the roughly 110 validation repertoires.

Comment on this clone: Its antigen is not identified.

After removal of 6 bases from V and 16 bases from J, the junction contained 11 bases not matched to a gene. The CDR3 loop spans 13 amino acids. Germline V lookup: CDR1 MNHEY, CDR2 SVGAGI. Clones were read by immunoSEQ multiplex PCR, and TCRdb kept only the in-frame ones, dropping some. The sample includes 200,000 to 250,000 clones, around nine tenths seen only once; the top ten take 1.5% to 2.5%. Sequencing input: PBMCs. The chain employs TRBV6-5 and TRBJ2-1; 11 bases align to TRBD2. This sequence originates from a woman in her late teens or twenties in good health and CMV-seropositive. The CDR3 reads CASSPLTSGKGFF. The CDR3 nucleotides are TGTGCCAGCAGCCCCCTGACTAGCGGGAAAGGATTCTTC.